This is a list of T cell receptor beta chains from one sample in a study of blood T cell repertoires in COVID-19. Clones were sequenced by immunoSEQ multiplex PCR, and TCRdb holds only the in-frame ones, with some missing. The sample consists of hundreds of thousands of clones, about 87% of them appearing once. The sequencing input was PBMCs or T cells enriched from blood (not recorded which). The receptors come from a woman in her forties or fifties who had recovered from COVID-19. Both conserved end residues are trimmed from each CDR3.

TRBV15,ATSRERTGDSNQPQH
TRBV28,ASSLGGGYGYT
TRBV27,ASARSDYNEQF
TRBV5-4,ASSLAPGVSGEQY
TRBV13,ASSPPGGRARNEQF
TRBV4-1,ASSQDQGMRANEKLF
TRBV19,ASSNQNSPLH
TRBV9,ASSVVGRQGRETQY
TRBV28,ASSQPRDSSSTDTQY
TRBV28,ASSLVGGRALNEQF
TRBV15,ATSRDRGVEKLF
TRBV4-3,ASSQDGTIYNEQF
TRBV2,ASGTGNEQF
TRBV11-3,ASSLGGGPDTQY
TRBV2,ASSDWASGAYEQY
TRBV4-2,ASSQVRAENNEKLF
TRBV27,ASSLAGEEGPDTQY
TRBV30,AWSGTGYEQPQH
TRBV27,ASSLGQGMPAF
TRBV5-1,ASSEDRFNEKLF
TRBV3-1/TRBV3-2,ASSQEQTGLSTGNTIY
TRBV21-1,ASSTGHTPNSYGYT
TRBV28,ASITPQGRDGYT
TRBV4-2,ASSQDRDRRAYGYT
TRBV19,ASSIGEFMNTEAF
TRBV30,AWSVQRDIQF
TRBV19,ASSIWSTVQEETQY
TRBV19,ASSPPRGRINTEAF
TRBV7-7,ASSLGGNRETQY
TRBV5-4,ASSLGYTGGEQY
TRBV28,ASSAGTGSYEQY
TRBV28,ASSFGDRGNTIY
TRBV7-2,ASSLRLNEQY
TRBV5-4,ASRLGLAESSYNEQF
TRBV5-5,ASSRAAVEGETQY
TRBV18,ASSLDHQANTEAF
TRBV11-1,ASSLVNRKAEAF
TRBV19,ASSIGQGEYGYT
TRBV7-9,ASSLGQPFAGSYNEQF
TRBV18,ASSPITENYGYT
TRBV30,AWSGGSGTEQY
TRBV20-1,SASGGERQETQY
TRBV4-1,ASSQLGLTLETQY
TRBV5-8,ASSLIQGNTEAF
TRBV7-9,ASSSDSPLGGYT
TRBV5-1,ASSTPGQGAYEQY
TRBV5-8,ASSLETGTEAF
TRBV6-1,ASSELRNSGNTIY
TRBV7-8,ASSLVAGSISTDTQY
TRBV19,ASSMGRGGSNEQY
TRBV6-6,ASSYFGRAPDTQY
TRBV28,ASSLGGQYNQPQH
TRBV20-1,SASGLATYNEQF
TRBV27,ASSFRGPEAF
TRBV3-1/TRBV3-2,ASSRGLAGHQAYEQY
TRBV5-8,ASSLARGPSPGELF
TRBV4-3,ASSPLPGLITDTQY
TRBV28,ASSLGTARGSDTQY
TRBV25-1,ASSEPGTSGSNEQF
TRBV4-2,ASSLLSFSGTDTQY